Reported below is one TCR beta chain. The antigen remains unidentified. This sample is drawn from a study of identical twins. Template switching added a universal primer site; cDNA carried unique molecular identifiers. TCRdb itself ran the 5' RACE reads through MiXCR, one entry per CDR3 protein. The sample carries 640,000 or so distinct CDR3 sequences, 6% to 6.5% recorded once. The study's findings and limits: Sequences that were beta out-of-frame showed weaker excess twin sharing. Twin-shared out-of-frame alpha sequences showed excess low generation probability.

CDR1 and CDR2 from the germline V gene are MNHEY and SVGEGT. The CDR3 totals 15 residues. Trimming cost V 5 bases and J 2 bases; bases outside gene matches: 6. The V gene is TRBV6-2 or TRBV6-3, the J gene TRBJ2-1; TRBD2 agrees at 7 bases. The receptor comes from a young man in good health. Input material: naive T cells sorted from blood. Here the CDR3 DNA reads TGTGCCAGCAGTATCTGGAGCGGGACCTACAATGAGCAGTTCTTC. It is translated as CASSIWSGTYNEQFF.